One and the same sample provided the 18 T cell receptor beta chains below, sequenced in a study of T cells expressing NK-cell markers (TCRdb year 2020). To prepare the library, 5' RACE was applied. The sequencing machine was an Illumina HiSeq 2000. Through TCRdb reprocessing, the reads give one entry per CDR3 protein sequence; DNA is omitted. This sample's table contains about 260,000 distinct CDR3 sequences. Around 4% of the sample belongs to the ten largest clones. Sequencing used blood T cells: a sorted CD56 or NKG2C T cell subset, CD4+ or CD8+ T cells, or bulk PBMC T cells (not recorded which). The receptors come from a woman between 18 and 69 years old in good health.

The chain carries TRBV6-5 and TRBJ1-2; the TCRdb D gene call, TRBD1, has no DNA to confirm it. This CDR3 region has 15 residues. CDR1 is MNHEY, CDR2 SVGAGI, per germline. The CDR3: CASSYSRTVEYGYTF.

The rearrangement links TRBV6-2 or TRBV6-3 to TRBJ1-1. Germline V gives CDR1 MNHEY, CDR2 SVGEGT. The CDR3 is 15 amino acids. Here the CDR3 reads CASSPKGPQNTEAFF.

The chain joins TRBV27 to TRBJ1-6. The CDR3 length is 13 residues. The germline V gene has CDR1 MNHEY and CDR2 SMNVEV (reference sequence). CDR3 sequence: CASSSSRNSPLHF.

J is TRBJ1-1 and V is TRBV12-3 or TRBV12-4; TCRdb proposes TRBD1, but this gene call is untestable without DNA. The CDR3 has 14 amino acids. CDR3 loop: CATSRGGGTTEAFF.

J is TRBJ1-3 and V is TRBV11-2; TCRdb reports TRBD1, a call that lacks DNA to check it against. The germline CDR1 and CDR2 sequences are SGHAT and FQNNGV. This CDR3 has 15 residues. The CDR3 reads CASSPPGASGNTIYF.

The chain links TRBV9 to TRBJ1-6; TCRdb's D gene call, TRBD1, goes unchecked for lack of DNA. The V gene's germline CDR1 is SGDLS and CDR2 YYNGEE. This CDR3 comprises 13 residues. Here the CDR3 reads CASSERQNSPLHF.

This chain links TRBV6-6 with TRBJ2-1; TCRdb calls TRBD1, which cannot be checked without DNA. Germline V gives CDR1 MNHNY, CDR2 SVGAGI (reference sequence). The CDR3 length is 12 residues. The CDR3 is CASSPAPDEQFF.

CDR3 sequence reads: CASSSPQTGVTPYSNQPQHF. V gene TRBV28 combines with J gene TRBJ1-5; TCRdb names TRBD1, which stays unverified in the absence of DNA. This CDR3 spans 20 amino acids. Germline V gives CDR1 MDHEN, CDR2 SYDVKM. The whole variable domain, filled in from reference TRBV28 and TRBJ1-5, reads DVKVTQSSRYLVKRTGEKVFLECVQDMDHENMFWYRQDPGLGLRLIYFSYDVKMKEKGDIPEGYSVSREKKERFSLILESASTNQTSMYLCASSSPQTGVTPYSNQPQHFGDGTRLSIL.

V is TRBV2 and J is TRBJ1-4. The CDR3 spans 16 residues. Germline V gene data show CDR1 as SNHLY and CDR2 as FYNNEI. CDR3 protein: CASRYTREGPNEKLFF.

This chain links TRBV29-1 with TRBJ2-1; TCRdb calls TRBD2, which cannot be checked without DNA. This CDR3 contains 16 residues. Germline CDR1 and CDR2: SQVTM and ANQGSEA. The CDR3 loop reads CSVRGVLAASYNEQFF.

This chain connects TRBV7-2 to TRBJ2-3; as DNA is missing, the TRBD1 call by TCRdb cannot be tested. Germline CDR1 reads SGHTA; CDR2 reads FQGNSA. This CDR3 has 14 amino acids. The CDR3 loop is CASSLAGETDTQYF.

The rearrangement uses TRBV7-9 and TRBJ1-4. The germline gives CDR1 SEHNR, CDR2 FQNEAQ (reference sequence). The CDR3 sequence is 14 residues long. CDR3 region: CASSLVGTKEKLFF.

The chain carries TRBV9 and TRBJ2-1; TCRdb reports TRBD2, a call that lacks DNA to check it against. Per the germline V gene, CDR1 is SGDLS and CDR2 is YYNGEE. CDR3 length: 16 residues. CDR3 residues: CASSSSGPSSYNEQFF.

The chain has TRBV5-1 and TRBJ2-6; the TCRdb D gene call, TRBD1, has no DNA to confirm it. The germline V gene encodes CDR1 SGHRS and CDR2 YFSETQ. This CDR3 has 16 residues. CDR3 sequence reads: CASSWNPGSGANVLTF.

V gene TRBV5-4 combines with J gene TRBJ1-4; absent DNA, TCRdb's TRBD1 call cannot be checked. The CDR3 totals 15 residues. Germline-derived CDR1 and CDR2 are SGHNT and YYREEE (reference sequence). CDR3 sequence reads: CASSLRQGAGEKLFF.

The V call is TRBV4-3, the J call TRBJ2-6; TCRdb lists TRBD2, though no DNA is available to test this call. Germline V gene lookup returns CDR1 LGHNA and CDR2 YSLEER. This CDR3 spans 16 amino acids. The CDR3 reads CASSQVGGVGANVLTF.

V usage is TRBV20-1 and J usage is TRBJ1-1. Germline CDR1 is DFQATT and CDR2 is SNEGSKA (reference sequence). CDR3 length: 14 residues. The CDR3 spells CSATKSVGNTEAFF.

This chain links TRBV20-1 with TRBJ2-5; the TCRdb call, TRBD1, lacks DNA for checking. The CDR3 covers 14 residues. CDR1 is DFQATT and CDR2 is SNEGSKA in the germline V gene (reference sequence). The CDR3 reads CSARRQGAGKTQYF.